A selection of T cell receptor beta chains follows, all from one sample in a study of T cell responses to AZD1222 COVID-19 vaccine. The assay was immunoSEQ multiplex PCR, and TCRdb's table has in-frame clones only and misses some. The sample includes around 70,000 clones, 85% of them seen just once. The sample was peripheral blood, taken on day 0 of AZD1222 vaccination. The receptors shown here come from an adult in good health. Both conserved end residues are part of each CDR3. D genes are given only for firm matches. The size entry is marked missing in some rows and otherwise reads once, few, many or a size class.

J,D,size,V,DNA,CDR3
TRBJ2-7,.,.,TRBV2,TGTGCCAGCAGTGAGGGTTCTTCCTACGAGCAGTACTTC,CASSEGSSYEQYF
TRBJ2-1,TRBD2,.,TRBV10-2,TGCGCCAGCAGCCGTTGGGGATTAGCGGGGGACAATGAGCAGTTCTTC,CASSRWGLAGDNEQFF
TRBJ1-6,.,.,TRBV6-7,TGTGCCAGCAGCCCTGCAGGGCTCTATAATTCACCCCTCCACTTT,CASSPAGLYNSPLHF
TRBJ2-1,.,.,TRBV4-1,TGCGCCAGCAGCCAAGGACAGTTACCTAATGAGCAGTTCTTC,CASSQGQLPNEQFF
TRBJ1-3,.,.,TRBV5-1,TGCGCCAGCAGCTTGGTGTCAGGGGCCGGAAACACCATATATTTT,CASSLVSGAGNTIYF
TRBJ2-2,.,.,TRBV6-6,TGTGCCAGCAGTTCGCGCGCGAACACCGGGGAGCTGTTTTTT,CASSSRANTGELFF
TRBJ1-1,.,many,TRBV5-6,TGTGCCAGCAGCTTGGCCGAGGGCGGGAACACTGAAGCTTTCTTT,CASSLAEGGNTEAFF
TRBJ2-6,TRBD2,.,TRBV7-6,TGTGCCAGCAGCTTAGAGGCTAGCGGAGGCTCTGGGGCCAACGTCCTGACTTTC,CASSLEASGGSGANVLTF
TRBJ2-2,.,.,TRBV5-1,TGCGCCAGTACCACAGGGAGGAATCCCGGGGAGCTGTTTTTT,CASTTGRNPGELFF
TRBJ2-1,TRBD1,.,TRBV4-1,TGCGCCAGCAGCCAAGAGGGACAGGGAACCTACAATGAGCAGTTCTTC,CASSQEGQGTYNEQFF
TRBJ1-6,TRBD1,few,TRBV27,TGTGCCAGCAGCCTGGGACAGGGCCCTTCACCCCTCCACTTT,CASSLGQGPSPLHF
TRBJ1-5,.,.,TRBV5-4,TGTGCCAGCAGCAAAGGGGTGGAAGAAAATCAGCCCCAGCATTTT,CASSKGVEENQPQHF
TRBJ2-7,TRBD2,.,TRBV7-2,TGTGCCAGCAGCTCCCGGGGGGGAGTTTGGGATGGGTCGATGGGACACTTC,CASSSRGGVWDGSMGHF
TRBJ2-2,.,once,TRBV3-1/TRBV3-2,TGTGCCAGCAGCCGAACAATGACCAGCCCCGGGGAGCTGTTTTTT,CASSRTMTSPGELFF
TRBJ1-6,.,.,TRBV9,TGTGCCAGCAGCACTTCGGAGGGCTATTCACCCCTCCACTTT,CASSTSEGYSPLHF
TRBJ1-2,.,few,TRBV19,TGTGCCAGTAGTGCCAGGGTTGGCTATGGCTACACCTTC,CASSARVGYGYTF
TRBJ2-3,TRBD1,.,TRBV19,TGTGCCAGTAGGACACAGACAGGGGGCGCTTGGCCAGATACGCAGTATTTT,CASRTQTGGAWPDTQYF
TRBJ1-2,TRBD1,.,TRBV6-5,TGTGCCAGCAGCCCCGGACAGGGGACGGGGGGCTACACCTTC,CASSPGQGTGGYTF
TRBJ2-7,.,few,TRBV10-2,TGCGCCAGCAGTGAGTCGATGGGGTTCTCCTACGAGCAGTACTTC,CASSESMGFSYEQYF
TRBJ1-2,TRBD1,.,TRBV2,TGTGCCAGCAGGAGCGGGACAGGGACGAGCTACACCTTC,CASRSGTGTSYTF
TRBJ2-1,.,.,TRBV15,TGTGCCACCAGCAGCGACCCTTTAGGTGAGCAGTTCTTC,CATSSDPLGEQFF
TRBJ2-1,.,.,TRBV7-9,TGTGCCAGCAGCCGCGTAGGGACACCAAACAATGAGCAGTTCTTC,CASSRVGTPNNEQFF
TRBJ2-1,TRBD2,.,TRBV6-2/TRBV6-3,TGTGCCAGCAGTTACTCACCTAGCGGGGGAATATACAATGAGCAGTTCTTC,CASSYSPSGGIYNEQFF
TRBJ1-1,TRBD1,.,TRBV5-1,TGCGCCAGCATGGGACAGGGCCCGGGGACTGAAGCTTTCTTT,CASMGQGPGTEAFF
TRBJ1-4,.,.,TRBV2,TGTGCCAGCAGTGAATTCTTAGGGTATGAGGATGAAAAACTGTTTTTT,CASSEFLGYEDEKLFF
TRBJ2-6,TRBD1,.,TRBV3-1/TRBV3-2,TGTGCCAGCAGTTCAACAGGGGCGGATGGGGCCAACGTCCTGACTTTC,CASSSTGADGANVLTF
TRBJ1-2,TRBD1,.,TRBV12-5,TGTGCTAGTGGCCGCGGACAGGCCTCGGGGGGCTACACCTTC,CASGRGQASGGYTF
TRBJ2-7,TRBD2,.,TRBV11-3,TGTGCCAGCAGTTCGGGGGGCTACGAGCAGTACTTC,CASSSGGYEQYF
TRBJ1-2,.,.,TRBV10-3,TGTGCCATCAGTGAGAGCTCCGCTAACTATGGCTACACCTTC,CAISESSANYGYTF
TRBJ1-3,TRBD1,.,TRBV6-6,TGTGCCAGCAGTATTACAGGGGGCGGTGGAAACACCATATATTTT,CASSITGGGGNTIYF
TRBJ2-1,.,once,TRBV7-3,TGTGCCAGCAGGCAGGCCGGGGGCGGATACAATGAGCAGTTCTTC,CASRQAGGGYNEQFF
TRBJ2-3,.,.,TRBV6-5,TGTGCCAGCAGCTACAGGGACCCCACAGATACGCAGTATTTT,CASSYRDPTDTQYF
TRBJ2-3,.,.,TRBV7-9,TGTGCCAGCAGCGATATATCAGATACGCAGTATTTT,CASSDISDTQYF
TRBJ1-4,.,.,TRBV5-5,TGTGCCAGCAGCTTGGACGTTGGAAGTGTGGGTCTGGGACTGTTTTTT,CASSLDVGSVGLGLFF
TRBJ2-7,.,.,TRBV14,TGTGCCAGCAGCCAAGATTTACAGGACAGCGATCACGGCGAGCAGTACTTC,CASSQDLQDSDHGEQYF
TRBJ1-1,.,.,TRBV5-8,TGTGCCAGCAGCCCGGGGCAGGCGGCTGAAGCTTTCTTT,CASSPGQAAEAFF
TRBJ2-5,.,.,TRBV14,TGTGCCAGCAGCCGCCTCGGGGAAGAGACCCAGTACTTC,CASSRLGEETQYF
TRBJ2-2,TRBD2,.,TRBV11-2,TGTGCCAGCAGCTTGGCCCTCCGAGCGGGAGACACCGGGGAGCTGTTTTTT,CASSLALRAGDTGELFF
TRBJ2-7,.,once,TRBV5-5,TGTGCCAGCAGGGAACAACCCCCTTACGAGCAGTACTTC,CASREQPPYEQYF
TRBJ2-7,.,.,TRBV19,TGTGCCAGTAGTTGGGTCAGGGGCCACGAGCAGTACTTC,CASSWVRGHEQYF
TRBJ2-2,.,.,TRBV5-1,TGCGCCAGCTTACAGGGATTAGAAGACGGGGAGCTGTTTTTT,CASLQGLEDGELFF
TRBJ1-2,TRBD1,.,TRBV15,TGTGCCACCAGCAGAGATCTGGGGACAGGGGGTAGCTACACCTTC,CATSRDLGTGGSYTF
TRBJ2-1,.,.,TRBV27,TGTGCCAGCAGTTATGGGGCCAACAAACAGTTCTTC,CASSYGANKQFF
TRBJ1-5,.,.,TRBV19,TGTGCCAGTACCGATATATATAGCAATCAGCCCCAGCATTTT,CASTDIYSNQPQHF
TRBJ1-1,.,once,TRBV12-3/TRBV12-4,TGTGCCAGCAGCCACCTCGCCACAGGAGGAGCTTTCTTT,CASSHLATGGAFF
TRBJ2-3,.,.,TRBV6-4,TGTGCCAGCAGTGAGGATAGCGGAGTGGATACGCAGTATTTT,CASSEDSGVDTQYF
TRBJ2-7,.,.,TRBV30,TGTGCCTGGAGTGTGGGGGGCTACGAGCAGTACTTC,CAWSVGGYEQYF
TRBJ2-1,TRBD2,.,TRBV9,TGTGCCAGCAGCGTAGGGGCGGCGGGGGGGCTGAGGAATGAGCAGTTCTTC,CASSVGAAGGLRNEQFF
TRBJ1-2,.,few,TRBV5-5,TGTGCCAGCAGCTTGGTGCCAGGGGACGGCTACACCTTC,CASSLVPGDGYTF
TRBJ1-4,.,.,TRBV5-4,TGTGCCAGCAGCCCCAGGGGAAGCAATGAAAAACTGTTTTTT,CASSPRGSNEKLFF
TRBJ1-3,.,.,TRBV5-1,TGCGCCAGCAGAGGAGAGGATGAAAACACCATATATTTT,CASRGEDENTIYF
TRBJ2-7,.,.,TRBV2,TGTGCCAGCAGGGGGGGCCCTTTCGAGCAGTACTTC,CASRGGPFEQYF
TRBJ2-2,.,.,TRBV15,TGTGCCACCAGCAGACGACAGGGAGGGACCGGGGAGCTGTTTTTT,CATSRRQGGTGELFF
TRBJ2-5,.,.,TRBV3-1/TRBV3-2,TGTGCCAGCAGCCTCCAGTCCCAAGAGACCCAGTACTTC,CASSLQSQETQYF